Reported below is one T cell receptor beta chain. Some clones are missing from TCRdb's copy, which holds only in-frame ones; the method was immunoSEQ multiplex PCR. Of around 180,000 clones listed, about nine tenths were seen once; the top ten hold around 2.3%. This sample stems from a study of blood T cell repertoires in COVID-19. Study overall: Donors in the United States, Italy and Spain gave samples during acute or convalescent COVID-19.

Looked up from germline, CDR1 is MNHEY and CDR2 is SVGEGT. V dropped 6 bases and J dropped 7 bases, with 12 bases sitting between them. CDR3 length: 12 amino acids. The chain links TRBV6-2 or TRBV6-3 to TRBJ2-5; D not resolved. The clonotype comes from a man aged 65 to 85 with active or convalescent COVID-19. What was sequenced was peripheral blood. CDR3 amino acids: CASSPTLLTQYF. As DNA, the CDR3 is TGTGCCAGCAGCCCTACCCTATTGACCCAGTACTTC.